This TCR beta chain was sequenced during a study of cytomegalovirus exposure and HLA in healthy donors. PCR primers comprised 60 Vbeta and 13 Jbeta primers. This table comes from immunoSEQ multiplex PCR, and its TCRdb copy is limited to in-frame clones, with some not included. The repertoire holds under 250,000 clones, with around four fifths as singletons. Germline V gene lookup returns CDR1 PRHDT and CDR2 FYEKMQ (reference sequence). V lost 1 base, J lost 7 bases, and 12 bases stayed unmatched. This CDR3 contains 17 residues. The clonotype originates from a male donor in good health and CMV-seronegative. The rearrangement links TRBV13 to TRBJ2-3; 9 bases are a match to TRBD2. Sequenced input: PBMCs. CDR3 coding DNA: TGTGCCAGCAGCTTAGAAGCGGGAGGTTCCGGGGGAAATACGCAGTATTTT. Its translation: CASSLEAGGSGGNTQYF.